A selection of T cell receptor beta chains follows, all from one sample in a study of identical twins. TCRdb passed the 5' RACE reads through MiXCR, listing each CDR3 protein once. The repertoire holds 400,000 to 600,000 distinct CDR3 sequences, with under 25% as singletons. The data also belong to a second study, concerning yellow fever vaccine responses in identical twins.

Specimen: CD4+ T cells sorted from blood. These receptors originate from a woman aged 18-29 years in good health. The CDR3 runs from the conserved cysteine through the conserved F or W. D genes are given only for firm matches. Clone size is shown for a subset of rows, as once, few, many or a class of expanded clone.

clone_size,d_call,j_call,v_call,cdr3_nt,cdr3_aa
-,TRBD2,TRBJ2-5,TRBV18,TGTGCCAGCTCACCGGCCCCCTCGGGGGGTCGGCAAGAGACCCAGTACTTC,CASSPAPSGGRQETQYF
-,-,TRBJ2-7,TRBV6-5,TGTGCCAGCAGTTACTCGAATTTTAGGTACTTC,CASSYSNFRYF
once,TRBD2,TRBJ2-1,TRBV6-5,TGTGCCAGCAGTTACTCCGGACTAGCGGGGGACCTGAAGAATGAGCAGTTCTTC,CASSYSGLAGDLKNEQFF
-,-,TRBJ2-1,TRBV4-2,TGTGCCAGCAGCCATCCGGACTACTACAATGAGCAGTTCTTC,CASSHPDYYNEQFF
-,-,TRBJ1-5,TRBV2,TGTGCCAGCAGTGAAGCGGGTCAGCCCCAGCATTTT,CASSEAGQPQHF
few,TRBD1,TRBJ1-1,TRBV20-1,TGCAGTGCTAGAGACGCGGACAGGTTGAACACTGAAGCTTTCTTT,CSARDADRLNTEAFF
-,TRBD2,TRBJ2-1,TRBV6-5,TGTGCCAGCAGTTCCGCGGGAGCGGGGTCCTCTCCTTACAATGAGCAGTTCTTC,CASSSAGAGSSPYNEQFF
few,-,TRBJ2-7,TRBV20-1,TGCAGTGCTGGCAGGGACTTTAGCTCCTACGAGCAGTACTTC,CSAGRDFSSYEQYF
few,-,TRBJ2-5,TRBV12-3/TRBV12-4,TGTGCCAGCAGTTTTAATCGCCAAGAGACCCAGTACTTC,CASSFNRQETQYF
few,-,TRBJ1-1,TRBV12-3/TRBV12-4,TGTGCCAGCAGTTCCCACAGAAACACTGAAGCTTTCTTT,CASSSHRNTEAFF
many,TRBD1,TRBJ2-7,TRBV11-2,TGTGCCAGCAGCTTAAGGGACAGGGCCTACGAGCAGTACTTC,CASSLRDRAYEQYF
-,-,TRBJ1-1,TRBV9,TGTGCCAGCAGCGGCCGGGACACCGGGGAAGCTTTCTTT,CASSGRDTGEAFF
-,TRBD1,TRBJ1-1,TRBV11-2,TGTGCCAGCAGCGGTTACGGGACAGGGGAATTGAACACTGAAGCTTTCTTT,CASSGYGTGELNTEAFF
-,TRBD2,TRBJ2-1,TRBV4-2,TGTGCCAGCAGCCAAGACTGGACTAGCGGGCGAAGCTACAATGAGCAGTTCTTC,CASSQDWTSGRSYNEQFF
-,-,TRBJ2-1,TRBV19,TGTGCCAGTAGTATTCCTTACAATGAGCAGTTCTTC,CASSIPYNEQFF